A single sample is the source of the 2 T cell receptor beta chains below, sequenced in a study of cytomegalovirus exposure and HLA in healthy donors. 60 Vbeta and 13 Jbeta primers were used in PCR. The repertoire was sequenced with immunoSEQ multiplex PCR; TCRdb's copy has only in-frame clones and lacks some. The top ten hold roughly 2.9% of the sample, which has some 150,000 clones, 75% to 90% seen once. The specimen was PBMCs. The receptor source for this set is a woman between 25 and 40 years old in good health and CMV-seronegative.

The J gene is TRBJ1-4, the V gene TRBV6-1; 7 positions agree with TRBD1. The CDR3 totals 15 residues. CDR1 is MNHNS and CDR2 is SASEGT in the germline V gene. V dropped 7 bases and J dropped 0; count of bases not matched to a gene: 5. For the CDR3, the DNA is TGTGCCAGCACCGACAGGGAGGCAACTAATGAAAAACTGTTTTTT. It translates to CASTDREATNEKLFF.

V gene TRBV27 combines with J gene TRBJ2-7; 10 bases match TRBD2. This CDR3 spans 14 amino acids. CDR1 and CDR2 from the germline V gene are MNHEY and SMNVEV (reference sequence). The V segment lost 8 bases and the J segment 3 bases; nucleotides outside the gene matches: 7. The CDR3 DNA reads TGTGCCAGCTCTTGGACTAGCGGAAACTACGAGCAGTACTTC. This translates into CASSWTSGNYEQYF.